Listed below are T cell receptor beta chains from one sample, sequenced in a study of Graves' ophthalmopathy and Graves' hyperthyroidism. TCRdb ran MiXCR on the multiplex PCR reads and lists one entry per CDR3 protein. The sample has hundreds of thousands of distinct CDR3 sequences; 22% are singletons. Sequenced material: peripheral blood. These receptor sequences come from a woman aged 18-35 years with stable Graves' hyperthyroidism. Some clones in this sample may be carry-over from other donors' samples. Both conserved end residues are part of each CDR3. The order of the fields is J gene, D gene, V gene, clone size, CDR3 protein, CDR3 DNA. D genes are given only for firm matches. Rows may omit the clone size; those that give it use once, few, many or a size class.

>TRBJ1-5|.|TRBV10-3|few
CAISESGSNQPQHF
TGTGCCATCAGTGAGTCCGGGTCCAATCAGCCCCAGCATTTT
>TRBJ2-7|.|TRBV10-3|few
CAISDSGLYEQYF
TGTGCCATCAGTGACAGCGGCCTCTACGAGCAGTACTTC
>TRBJ2-7|TRBD1|TRBV2|many
CASRTGNEQYF
TGTGCCAGCAGGACAGGGAACGAGCAGTACTTC
>TRBJ2-7|.|TRBV16|few
CASSQIEYGRTTPEQYF
TGTGCCAGCAGCCAAATTGAGTACGGCAGAACAACCCCCGAGCAGTACTTC
>TRBJ1-6|TRBD1|TRBV27|many
CASSLGTGFSPLHF
TGTGCCAGCAGTTTAGGGACAGGGTTCTCACCCCTCCACTTT
>TRBJ1-5|TRBD1|TRBV10-3|.
CAIGGGDRETQWDPSNQPQHF
TGTGCCATCGGGGGGGGAGACAGGGAAACCCAGTGGGACCCAAGCAATCAGCCCCAGCATTTT
>TRBJ1-3|.|TRBV6-5|many
CASSLWAGNTIYF
TGTGCCAGCAGTCTGTGGGCTGGAAACACCATATATTTT
>TRBJ2-7|TRBD2|TRBV12-3/TRBV12-4|many
CASSLGGGSGGYEQYF
TGTGCCAGCAGTTTAGGGGGAGGGAGCGGGGGTTACGAGCAGTACTTC
>TRBJ1-1|.|TRBV5-5|many
CASSSDAWLNTEAFF
TGTGCCAGCAGCTCGGATGCATGGTTGAACACTGAAGCTTTCTTT
>TRBJ2-7|.|TRBV11-1|.
CASSLEAISFFSYEQYF
TGTGCCAGCAGCTTAGAGGCGATTTCCTTTTTTTCGTACGAGCAGTACTTC
>TRBJ1-1|.|TRBV20-1|many
CSGSFPNTEAFF
TGCAGTGGCAGCTTCCCAAACACTGAAGCTTTCTTT
>TRBJ2-7|.|TRBV11-3|many
CASSLYRHPQGPPWNEQYF
TGTGCCAGCAGCTTATATCGGCATCCTCAGGGCCCGCCCTGGAACGAGCAGTACTTC
>TRBJ2-7|.|TRBV7-2|.
CASSLAQSAYEQYF
TGTGCCAGCAGCTTAGCGCAGTCGGCCTACGAGCAGTACTTC
>TRBJ2-5|.|TRBV5-1|many
CASRPYDQETQYF
TGCGCCAGCCGCCCGTATGACCAAGAGACCCAGTACTTC
>TRBJ1-6|.|TRBV4-1|many
CASSPLRSLNSPLHF
TGCGCCAGCAGCCCTCTACGGTCACTTAATTCACCCCTCCACTTT
>TRBJ1-2|.|TRBV6-5|many
CASSYSDSEGGYTF
TGTGCCAGCAGTTACTCGGACTCCGAGGGCGGCTACACCTTC
>TRBJ1-5|.|TRBV9|few
CASSASSTNQPQHF
TGTGCCAGCAGCGCCAGCAGCACCAATCAGCCCCAGCATTTT
>TRBJ2-7|TRBD2|TRBV7-3|few
CASSRKTSGRANYEQYF
TGTGCCAGCAGCCGAAAGACCAGCGGGAGGGCCAACTACGAGCAGTACTTC
>TRBJ2-7|TRBD2|TRBV13|.
CASSKGLAGVYEQYF
TGTGCCAGCAGCAAGGGACTAGCGGGAGTCTACGAGCAGTACTTC
>TRBJ2-7|TRBD1|TRBV15|many
CATSSDKQGVPYEQYF
TGTGCCACCAGCAGTGATAAACAGGGGGTCCCCTACGAGCAGTACTTC
>TRBJ1-1|.|TRBV28|.
CASSFQGFAAFF
TGTGCCAGCAGTTTTCAGGGGTTCGCGGCTTTCTTT
>TRBJ2-3|.|TRBV7-2|few
CASSRPRRPRTQYF
TGTGCCAGCAGCCGCCCGCGGAGGCCACGTACGCAGTATTTT